Below, 32 T cell receptor beta chains from the same sample are listed, as sequenced in a study of OX40 agonist ivuxolimab in advanced cancers. The library was made by the immunoSEQ multiplex PCR assay. The table comes from immuneACCESS by way of TCRdb, which keeps in-frame sequences with V and J called. Part of the clones is missing from these tables; in studies checked, under half for an unresolved V gene and the rest for unknown reasons. The sample table holds over 70,000 clones, of which around 86% were seen once. The top ten clones comprise about 6.9% of the sample. Sequencing was performed on CD4+ or CD8+ T cells sorted from blood, taken in a trial of the OX40 agonist ivuxolimab. The source of these receptors is an adult with an advanced solid tumor such as melanoma, head and neck, liver or kidney cancer.

This clone has only a few counts. V gene TRBV9 combines with J gene TRBJ2-1, with 10 bases that match TRBD2. The CDR3 contains 15 residues. J gave up 12 bases and V 0 bases, and 9 bases lay outside the gene matches. Germline CDR1 reads SGDLS; CDR2 reads YYNGEE. CDR3 amino acids: CASSVGSGRGGRQFF. The CDR3 bases are TGTGCCAGCAGCGTAGGGAGCGGGAGGGGCGGTAGGCAGTTCTTC.

The rearrangement joins TRBV19 to TRBJ1-2; D uncertain. With 3 bases removed from V and 3 bases from J, the gap between germline ends came to 8 bases. This CDR3 comprises 13 residues. Germline loops: CDR1 LNHDA, CDR2 SQIVND (reference sequence). CDR3 region: CASSIPADYGYTF. In DNA form, the CDR3 reads TGTGCCAGTAGTATCCCAGCAGACTATGGCTACACCTTC.

The chain has TRBV5-1 and TRBJ1-2, with 11 bases lining up with TRBD1. Germline V gene sequence: CDR1 SGHRS, CDR2 YFSETQ. Trimming at V came to 3 bases and at J to 2 bases, leaving 3 bases not matched to a gene. This CDR3 comprises 15 residues. CDR3 nucleotide sequence: TGCGCCAGCAGCTCGGGGACAGGGGGGAACTATGGCTACACCTTC. Translated, it gives CASSSGTGGNYGYTF. The whole variable domain, remainder taken from reference TRBV5-1 and TRBJ1-2, is KAGVTQTPRYLIKTRGQQVTLSCSPISGHRSVSWYQQTPGQGLQFLFEYFSETQRNKGNFPGRFSGRQFSNSRSEMNVSTLELGDSALYLCASSSGTGGNYGYTFGSGTRLTVV.

The chain employs TRBV2 and TRBJ1-6, with TRBD1 as a possible D gene (5 bases). CDR1 and CDR2 (germline): SNHLY, FYNNEI. Trimming stripped 9 bases from V and 0 bases from J, with 9 bases between. The CDR3 contains 14 residues. CDR3 DNA sequence: TGTGCCAGTGAACAGGTCTCCTATAATTCACCCCTCCACTTT. Amino acids: CASEQVSYNSPLHF.

The chain joins TRBV5-1 to TRBJ2-1; TRBD2 matches at 8 bases. CDR1 is SGHRS and CDR2 is YFSETQ in the germline V gene. J gave up 0 bases and V 2 bases, and 7 bases lay outside the gene matches. The CDR3 is made up of 17 amino acids. CDR3 bases: TGCGCCAGCAGCTTAAGCCGGAGCGGGAGCTCCTACAATGAGCAGTTCTTC. Translation: CASSLSRSGSSYNEQFF.

This rearrangement joins TRBV5-8 to TRBJ2-1; the D is unclear. V was cut by 4 bases and J by 10 bases, with 15 bases left in between. Per the germline V gene, CDR1 is SGHTS and CDR2 is YDEGEE. There are 13 residues in the CDR3. This CDR3 reads CASSPYQFGEQFF. CDR3 DNA: TGTGCCAGCAGCCCATATCAATTCGGGGAGCAGTTCTTC.

The chain uses TRBV15 and TRBJ2-3; D gene uncertain. V lost 0 bases, J lost 0 bases, and 7 bases lay in between. Per the germline V gene, CDR1 is LNHNV and CDR2 is YYDKDF (reference sequence). The CDR3 sequence is 15 residues long. CDR3 in amino acids: CATSRESYSTDTQYF. The DNA of the CDR3 is TGTGCCACCAGCAGAGAGTCGTATAGCACAGATACGCAGTATTTT.

The chain carries TRBV6-5 and TRBJ1-4; unclear D gene. With 8 bases removed from V and 4 bases from J, the gap between germline ends came to 14 bases. The germline gives CDR1 MNHEY, CDR2 SVGAGI. The CDR3 sequence is 14 residues long. The CDR3 is CASGFLGLNEKLFF. CDR3 coding DNA: TGTGCCAGCGGGTTCTTAGGACTTAATGAAAAACTGTTTTTT.

The rearrangement links TRBV25-1 to TRBJ2-7, with a possible D match to TRBD1 (6 bases). V shed 4 bases and J shed 0 bases, with 13 bases lying between them. The CDR3 sequence is 15 residues long. CDR1 and CDR2 (germline): MGHDK, SYGVNS. In DNA, the CDR3 is TGTGCCAGCAGTGGAACAGGGTATAGCTCCTACGAGCAGTACTTC. Translation gives CASSGTGYSSYEQYF.

The J gene is TRBJ2-3, the V gene TRBV7-9; D might be TRBD1 (6 bases). CDR1 and CDR2 (germline): SEHNR, FQNEAQ (reference sequence). With 1 base removed from V and 3 bases from J, the gap between germline ends came to 17 bases. The CDR3 is 17 amino acids. CDR3 in amino acids: CASSLGGGGWRTDTQYF. The DNA for the CDR3 is TGTGCCAGCAGCTTAGGGGGTGGGGGCTGGAGAACAGATACGCAGTATTTT.

This rearrangement joins TRBV7-8 to TRBJ2-1; D is possibly TRBD2 (6 bases). Germline V gene data show CDR1 as SGHVS and CDR2 as FQNEAQ. The CDR3 spans 15 residues. V was shortened by 7 bases and J by 4 bases, with 17 bases between the two germline ends. The CDR3 nucleotides read TGTGCCAGCATAGTAGGGGCAGGAGGGTACAATGAGCAGTTCTTC. Translating it yields CASIVGAGGYNEQFF.

The V call is TRBV7-6, the J call TRBJ2-1; 12 bases fit TRBD2. CDR3 length equals 15 residues. J gave up 10 bases and V 1 base, and 5 bases lay outside the gene matches. Germline V gives CDR1 SGHVS, CDR2 FNYEAQ. The CDR3 region is CASSLGAGLAGEQFF. The CDR3 DNA is TGTGCCAGCAGCTTAGGGGCAGGACTAGCGGGAGAGCAGTTCTTC.

This clone was detected a few times. This sequence joins TRBV19 and TRBJ1-4; 11 nucleotides line up with TRBD1. J was trimmed by 8 bases and V by 5 bases; bases with no gene match: 7. Germline V lookup: CDR1 LNHDA, CDR2 SQIVND (reference sequence). The CDR3 runs to 15 residues. In DNA form, the CDR3 reads TGTGCCAGTAGTGCTGGACAGGGGGCGGGGGAAAAACTGTTTTTT. Translating it yields CASSAGQGAGEKLFF.

The genes are TRBV29-1 and TRBJ1-1; D not resolved. CDR1 SQVTM and CDR2 ANQGSEA come from the germline V gene. The CDR3 totals 14 residues. Trimming cost V 0 bases and J 5 bases, with 13 bases left between them. The CDR3 is CSVEDGGLGTEAFF. DNA of the CDR3: TGCAGCGTTGAAGATGGAGGCCTAGGGACTGAAGCTTTCTTT. The variable domain in full, with the rest retrieved from reference TRBV29-1 and TRBJ1-1, is SAVISQKPSRDICQRGTSLTIQCQVDSQVTMMFWYRQQPGQSLTLIATANQGSEATYESGFVIDKFPISRPNLTFSTLTVSNMSPEDSSIYLCSVEDGGLGTEAFFGQGTRLTVV.

In its sample, this clone was seen a few times. This chain connects TRBV30 to TRBJ2-1; TRBD2 matches at 10 bases. V was clipped by 0 bases and J by 9 bases; unmatched bases: 11. CDR3 length equals 16 residues. Germline CDR1 reads GTSNPN; CDR2 reads SVGIG (reference sequence). CDR3 region: CAWSVRVSGGRGEQFF. The CDR3 DNA reads as TGTGCCTGGAGTGTACGGGTTAGCGGGGGGCGCGGTGAGCAGTTCTTC.

This sequence joins TRBV6-1 and TRBJ1-1; D remains unclear. The CDR3 contains 14 residues. Trimming removed 6 bases from V and 0 bases from J, with 11 bases in between. Looked up from germline, CDR1 is MNHNS and CDR2 is SASEGT. The CDR3 region is CASRVKQLNTEAFF. The CDR3 nucleotides read TGTGCCAGCAGGGTCAAACAACTGAACACTGAAGCTTTCTTT.

Of note for this clone: This specimen includes other DNA sequences encoding the same CDR3. The chain links TRBV18 to TRBJ1-1; TRBD1 agrees at 10 bases. CDR3 length: 15 residues. The V gene end was trimmed by 4 bases and the J gene end by 4 bases; junction bases not matched to a gene: 6. The V gene's germline CDR1 is KGHSH and CDR2 LQKENI. CDR3 residues: CASSRGTGEGTEAFF. The CDR3 coding sequence is TGTGCCAGCTCACGAGGGACAGGGGAGGGCACTGAAGCTTTCTTT.

CDR3 loop: CASSDGQGIGETQYF. The CDR3 DNA is TGTGCCAGCAGCGACGGACAGGGGATAGGAGAGACCCAGTACTTC. The gene calls are TRBV6-1 and TRBJ2-5, with 9 bases lining up with TRBD1. Germline V gene data show CDR1 as MNHNS and CDR2 as SASEGT. V shed 6 bases, J shed 4 bases, and the junction held 9 bases outside the gene matches. This CDR3 comprises 15 residues.

This clone has a single count. The gene calls are TRBV29-1 and TRBJ1-2; tentative D call: TRBD1 (6 bases). The CDR3 consists of 13 residues. Trimming cost V 4 bases and J 10 bases, with 19 bases left between them. Germline CDR1 is SQVTM and CDR2 is ANQGSEA. CDR3 loop: CSVGHRDSRTYTF. In DNA, the CDR3 is TGCAGCGTTGGCCACAGGGATTCACGGACCTACACCTTC.

The rearrangement uses TRBV11-2 and TRBJ2-1, with 13 bases identical to TRBD2. CDR1 SGHAT and CDR2 FQNNGV come from the germline V gene. The CDR3 extends over 15 amino acids. The J segment lost 4 bases and the V segment lost 4 bases, leaving 1 base of the junction unmatched. The CDR3 DNA is TGTGCCAGCAGCTCGGGACTAGCGGGGTACAATGAGCAGTTCTTC. It encodes CASSSGLAGYNEQFF.

Note on this clone: The sample has other DNA sequences that encode this CDR3 too. V usage is TRBV7-9 and J usage is TRBJ1-1; the D is unclear. CDR1 and CDR2 from the germline V gene are SEHNR and FQNEAQ (reference sequence). V was cut by 1 base and J by 0 bases, with 6 bases left in between. The CDR3 contains 14 residues. CDR3 sequence (DNA): TGTGCCAGCAGCTTAGGCGGGGTGAACACTGAAGCTTTCTTT. The encoded protein is CASSLGGVNTEAFF.

This chain links TRBV27 with TRBJ2-1, with D possibly TRBD2 on 7 matching bases. The CDR3 spans 17 residues. Germline loops: CDR1 MNHEY, CDR2 SMNVEV (reference sequence). The V gene lost 5 bases and the J gene lost 6 bases, with 23 bases spanning the gap. As DNA, the CDR3 is TGTGCCAGCAGTCTTAGGGGGGGAGGGAGGACTAGCAATGAGCAGTTCTTC. Residues: CASSLRGGGRTSNEQFF.

This CDR3 reads CASSPWSSDRGTKNIQYF. The CDR3 bases are TGCGCCAGCAGCCCTTGGTCCTCGGACAGGGGAACCAAAAACATTCAGTACTTC. The chain uses TRBV5-1 and TRBJ2-4, with 9 bases matching TRBD1. The V gene's germline CDR1 is SGHRS and CDR2 YFSETQ. The CDR3 runs to 18 residues. The ends lost 4 bases at V and 2 bases at J; junction bases unmatched: 13.

This clone has only one observation. This rearrangement joins TRBV5-1 to TRBJ1-6; D remains unclear. Trimming removed 3 bases from V and 9 bases from J, with 13 bases in between. Per germline, CDR1 SGHRS and CDR2 YFSETQ. This CDR3 contains 14 residues. This CDR3 is CASSYEIMLSPLHF. In DNA, the CDR3 is TGCGCCAGCAGCTATGAAATCATGCTTTCACCCCTCCACTTT.

The chain carries TRBV6-5 and TRBJ2-7, with 14 bases fitting TRBD2. With 4 bases clipped from V and 5 bases from J, the junction kept 4 bases outside the gene matches. Germline-derived CDR1 and CDR2 are MNHEY and SVGAGI. This CDR3 has 15 residues. The CDR3: CASSSGTSGSDEQYF. The CDR3 DNA follows: TGTGCCAGCAGTTCAGGGACTAGCGGGAGCGACGAGCAGTACTTC.

With respect to this clone: At one of its ends the junction is not consistent with the germline gene, which may arise from a read error. The V call is TRBV2, the J call TRBJ2-7; 16 positions agree with TRBD2. Germline lookup yields CDR1 SNHLY and CDR2 FYNNEI. The CDR3 extends over 11 amino acids. The CDR3 here is CATGTSGRATF. Written as DNA, the CDR3 is TGTGCCACCGGGACTAGCGGGAGGGCTACCTTC.

The chain has TRBV6-1 and TRBJ1-2; D ambiguous. This CDR3 region has 17 residues. Germline V gene lookup returns CDR1 MNHNS and CDR2 SASEGT. Trimming shortened V by 1 base and J by 1 base, and 16 bases separated the two germline ends. The CDR3 DNA reads TGTGCCAGCAGTGAAGGGTCCGGGTCAACCATTAACTATGGCTACACCTTC. Translated, it gives CASSEGSGSTINYGYTF.

The rearrangement uses TRBV7-2 and TRBJ2-7; D unresolved. The V gene lost 1 base and the J gene lost 2 bases, with 6 bases spanning the gap. Germline V CDR1 and CDR2: SGHTA, FQGNSA. The CDR3 has 13 residues. The CDR3 protein is CASSLVPAYEQYF. The CDR3 nucleotides read TGTGCCAGCAGCTTAGTCCCGGCCTACGAGCAGTACTTC.

The rearrangement joins TRBV30 to TRBJ1-1; no definite D call. V was clipped by 3 bases and J by 2 bases, with 25 bases between them. CDR1 is GTSNPN, CDR2 SVGIG, per germline (reference sequence). The CDR3 runs 18 residues. The CDR3 loop reads CAWSTLIVLSQNNTEAFF. The CDR3 DNA follows: TGTGCCTGGAGCACCCTTATAGTCTTGTCACAGAATAACACTGAAGCTTTCTTT.

V usage is TRBV6-1 and J usage is TRBJ1-2, with D tentatively TRBD1 (6 bases). Deletions cut 7 bases from V and 4 bases from J, with 19 bases between. CDR1 and CDR2 from the germline V gene are MNHNS and SASEGT. The CDR3 is 15 residues long. CDR3 nucleotides: TGTGCCAGCAACGAGGGCGGGGGCCCCATCTATGGCTACACCTTC. It encodes CASNEGGGPIYGYTF.

The CDR3 loop is CSVRDGNQPQHF. DNA of the CDR3: TGCAGCGTTCGCGACGGCAATCAGCCCCAGCATTTT. The chain employs TRBV29-1 and TRBJ1-5; no definite D call. Germline CDR1 is SQVTM and CDR2 is ANQGSEA. Trimming left V 5 bases short and J 2 bases short, with 7 bases between. The CDR3 extends over 12 amino acids.

The chain joins TRBV19 to TRBJ1-3; D gene ambiguous. The V end lost 8 bases, the J end lost 0 bases, and 8 bases lay between the germline ends. The CDR3 has 13 amino acids. Germline assignment: CDR1 LNHDA and CDR2 SQIVND (reference sequence). DNA of the CDR3: TGTGCCAGTGAACCTAACTCTGGAAACACCATATATTTT. Its translation: CASEPNSGNTIYF.